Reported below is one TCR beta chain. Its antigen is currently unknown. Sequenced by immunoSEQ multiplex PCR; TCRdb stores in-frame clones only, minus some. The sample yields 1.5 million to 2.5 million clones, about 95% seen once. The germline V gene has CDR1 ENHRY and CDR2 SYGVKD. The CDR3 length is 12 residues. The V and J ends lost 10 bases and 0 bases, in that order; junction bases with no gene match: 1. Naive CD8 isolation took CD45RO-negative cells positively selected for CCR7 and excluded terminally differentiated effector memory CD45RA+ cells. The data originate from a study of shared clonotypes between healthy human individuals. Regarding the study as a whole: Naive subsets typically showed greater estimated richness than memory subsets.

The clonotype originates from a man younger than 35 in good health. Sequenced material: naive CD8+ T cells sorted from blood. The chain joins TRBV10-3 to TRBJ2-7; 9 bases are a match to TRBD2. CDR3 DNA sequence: TGTGCCACGACTAGCGGCTCCTACGAGCAGTACTTC. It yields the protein CATTSGSYEQYF.